This TCR beta chain derives from a study of control samples from healthy donors and cancer patients (dated by TCRdb to the early 2020s). Points on this clone: Its antigen has not been determined. Base qualities are missing; no much larger clone stands one base away.

Library preparation was by the immunoSEQ multiplex PCR assay. TCRdb took over this immuneACCESS table, retaining in-frame rearrangements with V and J assigned. Such tables are incomplete; in checked studies, under half of the missing clones stem from an unresolved V gene, and the remainder is unexplained. The sample records 100,000 to 150,000 clones, 85% to 95% of which are singletons. The ten largest clonotypes hold more than 6.5% of the sample. V is reduced by 6 bases and J by 3 bases, leaving a spacing of 16 bases between them. Measured from the cysteine to the phenylalanine, the CDR3 is 15 residues long. The CDR3 DNA has 45 bases and is translated from base 1. The germline V gene (reference sequence) provides CDR1 SEHNR and CDR2 FQNEAQ.

The clonotype was recovered from a man aged 18 to 35 in good health. Material for sequencing was blood. The chain employs TRBV7-9 and TRBJ2-3; the D element might be TRBD1 or TRBD2, as each aligns at 6 bases. CDR3 sequence: CASSFGGLDTDTQYF. The nucleotide sequence is TGTGCCAGCAGTTTCGGGGGCCTGGATACAGATACGCAGTATTTT. The CDR3, completed at both ends by the reference TRBV7-9 and TRBJ2-3 genes, gives the full variable domain DTGVSQNPRHKITKRGQNVTFRCDPISEHNRLYWYRQTLGQGPEFLTYFQNEAQLEKSRLLSDRFSAERPKGSFSTLEIQRTEQGDSAMYLCASSFGGLDTDTQYFGPGTRLTVL.